The 23 T cell receptor beta chains reported below all come from one sample, sequenced in a study of blood T cell repertoires in COVID-19. Method: immunoSEQ multiplex PCR; TCRdb's copy keeps in-frame clones and lacks some. The sample includes fewer than 500,000 clones, approximately 90% of them seen just once. The specimen was peripheral blood. Receptor source: a woman in her 30s with acute or convalescent COVID-19.

The chain has TRBV30 and TRBJ1-6; D not resolved. V was cut by 3 bases and J by 0 bases, with 15 bases left in between. CDR1 GTSNPN and CDR2 SVGIG come from the germline V gene (reference sequence). CDR3 length: 17 amino acids. CDR3 residues: CAWSAWFGGSYNSPLHF. CDR3 in DNA: TGTGCCTGGAGCGCTTGGTTCGGTGGCTCCTATAATTCACCCCTCCACTTT. Full variable domain (rest looked up from reference TRBV30 and TRBJ1-6): SQTIHQWPATLVQPVGSPLSLECTVEGTSNPNLYWYRQAAGRGLQLLFYSVGIGQISSEVPQNLSASRPQDRQFILSSKKLLLSDSGFYLCAWSAWFGGSYNSPLHFGNGTRLTVT.

CDR3 bases: TGTGCCATCAGTGGGACCCCAGGGGGCATGGACACTGAAGCTTTCTTT. This gives the protein CAISGTPGGMDTEAFF. V and J are TRBV10-3 and TRBJ1-1; 8 nucleotides match TRBD1. Germline assignment: CDR1 ENHRY and CDR2 SYGVKD. V gave up 4 bases and J gave up 3 bases; unmatched junction bases: 10. This CDR3 is built from 16 residues.

The CDR3, as DNA: TGTGCCAGCAGCTTCAGGGGAAGTAATGAAAAACTGTTTTTT. Translating gives CASSFRGSNEKLFF. V usage is TRBV5-5 and J usage is TRBJ1-4; TRBD1 might be the D (6 bases). CDR3 size: 14 residues. Trimming removed 2 bases from V and 4 bases from J, with 9 bases in between. Germline V lookup: CDR1 SGHKS, CDR2 YYEKEE (reference sequence).

This rearrangement joins TRBV10-3 to TRBJ1-2; TRBD1 matches at 8 bases. Germline V CDR1 and CDR2: ENHRY, SYGVKD. V lost 2 bases to trimming and J lost 8 bases; unmatched junction nucleotides: 13. The CDR3 sequence is 16 residues long. CDR3 sequence (DNA): TGTGCCATCAGTGAGGGAGAGACAGGGGTTTATGGGGGCTACACCTTC. It encodes CAISEGETGVYGGYTF.

The V gene is TRBV21-1, the J gene TRBJ1-5; the table gives TRBD1 as D, unverified against the DNA. TRBV21-1 is assigned pseudogene status. CDR3 length: 20 amino acids. As DNA, the CDR3 is TGTGCCAGCAGCAAAGGCAGACTCGTGGGGACAGGGCCGAGCAATCAGCCCCAGCATTTT. Residues: CASSKGRLVGTGPSNQPQHF.

This chain connects TRBV7-3 to TRBJ2-7; weak D call: TRBD2 (5 bases). The V gene's germline CDR1 is SGHTA and CDR2 FQGTGA. V was pared by 9 bases and J by 2 bases, with 20 bases between. The CDR3 is 15 amino acids. The CDR3 DNA sequence: TGTGCCAGTGCCCCGGCTAGCTCCCTCGCCTACGAGCAGTACTTC. This encodes CASAPASSLAYEQYF.

This rearrangement joins TRBV7-7 to TRBJ2-5; 8 bases are shared with TRBD1. The CDR3 loop spans 15 amino acids. V lost 5 bases and J lost 5; bases outside the gene matches: 10. Germline loops: CDR1 SSHAT, CDR2 FNYEAQ (reference sequence). This chain's CDR3 is CASSPGQGGWETQYF. CDR3 bases: TGTGCCAGCAGCCCCGGACAGGGAGGATGGGAGACCCAGTACTTC. Full variable domain (rest looked up from reference TRBV7-7 and TRBJ2-5): GAGVSQSPRYKVTKRGQDVTLRCDPISSHATLYWYQQALGQGPEFLTYFNYEAQPDKSGLPSDRFSAERPEGSISTLTIQRTEQRDSAMYRCASSPGQGGWETQYFGPGTRLLVL.

The chain is built from TRBV18 and TRBJ1-1; 12 nucleotides match TRBD1. V dropped 1 base and J dropped 7; count of bases not matched to a gene: 10. CDR3 length equals 17 residues. The germline V gene encodes CDR1 KGHSH and CDR2 LQKENI. The CDR3 DNA reads as TGTGCCAGCTCACCACGAGGGACAGGGGGCTTTAGGATTGAAGCTTTCTTT. Translating it yields CASSPRGTGGFRIEAFF.

The chain employs TRBV4-2 and TRBJ2-1; the match to TRBD2 covers 10 bases. Unmatched junction bases numbered 5, after V lost 3 bases and J lost 0 bases. Germline-derived CDR1 and CDR2 are LGHNA and YNFKEQ. CDR3 length: 17 amino acids. The CDR3 here is CASSHSASGGSYNEQFF. Written as DNA, the CDR3 is TGTGCCAGCAGCCATTCAGCTAGCGGGGGCTCCTACAATGAGCAGTTCTTC.

The chain is built from TRBV9 and TRBJ2-7, with 8 bases identical to TRBD1. V trimming: 10 bases; J trimming: 2 bases; junction bases outside the gene matches: 5. The CDR3 loop spans 12 amino acids. Germline V gene sequence: CDR1 SGDLS, CDR2 YYNGEE. The CDR3 reads CARGTGPYEQYF. The CDR3 nucleotides read TGTGCCCGAGGGACAGGACCCTACGAGCAGTACTTC.

This clone was counted once. CDR3 in DNA: TGTGCCAGCAGCTTAGATTGGACAGGGAGGTACGGCTACACCTTC. Translating it yields CASSLDWTGRYGYTF. This chain joins TRBV7-9 and TRBJ1-2; 8 bases agree with TRBD1. Germline V gene lookup returns CDR1 SEHNR and CDR2 FQNEAQ (reference sequence). The CDR3 is 15 amino acids. The V gene end was trimmed by 1 base and the J gene end by 8 bases; junction bases not matched to a gene: 9.

In this sample, this clone turned up once. This chain links TRBV6-1 with TRBJ2-5; D perhaps matches TRBD1 (5 bases). The V gene lost 3 bases and the J gene lost 7 bases, with 21 bases spanning the gap. Germline V gives CDR1 MNHNS, CDR2 SASEGT. The CDR3 is made up of 16 amino acids. The CDR3 region is CASSDAPGGQQGTQYF. The DNA for the CDR3 is TGTGCCAGCAGTGATGCCCCGGGCGGCCAGCAGGGGACCCAGTACTTC.

This chain uses TRBV11-2 with TRBJ1-4, with TRBD1 identical over 10 bases. Germline V gene lookup returns CDR1 SGHAT and CDR2 FQNNGV. Germline trimming cut 3 bases from V and 6 bases from J; bases unmatched to any gene: 7. This CDR3 spans 16 amino acids. CDR3 nucleotide sequence: TGTGCCAGCAGCTTTGGGACAGGGGCGAAGCATGAAAAACTGTTTTTT. Translation gives CASSFGTGAKHEKLFF.

The CDR3 sequence is CASSGEKFGYKNVLFREQYF. Written as DNA, the CDR3 is TGTGCCAGCAGCGGGGAAAAATTCGGATACAAAAATGTCCTTTTTCGGGAGCAGTACTTC. This chain connects TRBV6-4 to TRBJ2-7, with a weak D call TRBD2 (5 bases). CDR3 length equals 20 residues. In germline, CDR1 is MRHNA, CDR2 SNTAGT. Trimming cost V 6 bases and J 7 bases, with 37 bases left between them.

The chain employs TRBV4-1 and TRBJ2-3; TRBD2 agrees at 8 bases. The germline V gene encodes CDR1 MGHRA and CDR2 YSYEKL. The CDR3 consists of 16 residues. The junction had 9 bases not matched to a gene; V was cut back by 4 bases and J by 3 bases. The CDR3 region has the DNA TGCGCCAGCAGCCCAGATCCGGGGGGGAGGACAGATACGCAGTATTTT. Encoded protein: CASSPDPGGRTDTQYF.

The chain combines TRBV2 with TRBJ2-7, with TRBD2 identical over 8 bases. The V segment lost 8 bases and the J segment 0 bases; nucleotides outside the gene matches: 15. The CDR3 is 17 residues long. CDR1 is SNHLY and CDR2 is FYNNEI in the germline V gene. The CDR3 DNA is TGTGCCAGCTCTGGTAGCGGGGAAACAGAACACTCCTACGAGCAGTACTTC. Translation gives CASSGSGETEHSYEQYF.

The chain combines TRBV5-6 with TRBJ1-6, with a possible D match to TRBD1 (5 bases). The V gene lost 0 bases and the J gene lost 7 bases, with 23 bases spanning the gap. CDR3 length equals 19 residues. Germline V gene lookup returns CDR1 SGHDT and CDR2 YYEEEE. The CDR3 region is CASSLEHVIGGSPNSPLHF. The CDR3 coding sequence is TGTGCCAGCAGCTTGGAACACGTAATCGGGGGGTCCCCGAATTCACCCCTCCACTTT.

The rearrangement uses TRBV20-1 and TRBJ2-1; 8 nucleotides align to TRBD2. Per the germline V gene, CDR1 is DFQATT and CDR2 is SNEGSKA (reference sequence). After removal of 3 bases from V and 7 bases from J, the junction contained 8 bases not matched to a gene. The CDR3 loop spans 14 amino acids. The DNA of the CDR3 is TGCAGTGCTAGTCGGGGGGGCCTAAGGAATGAGCAGTTCTTC. This translates into CSASRGGLRNEQFF.

This chain joins TRBV6-5 and TRBJ1-1; TRBD1 matches at 8 bases. Germline CDR1 reads MNHEY; CDR2 reads SVGAGI. V was pared by 7 bases and J by 5 bases, with 3 bases of the junction left unmatched. The CDR3 is 12 amino acids. The CDR3 DNA is TGTGCCAGCACTAGACAGGGGACTGAAGCTTTCTTT. It translates to CASTRQGTEAFF.

The J gene is TRBJ1-1, the V gene TRBV27, with 9 positions matching TRBD1. This CDR3 has 17 amino acids. CDR1 and CDR2 from the germline V gene are MNHEY and SMNVEV (reference sequence). The junction had 14 bases not matched to a gene; V was cut back by 6 bases and J by 3 bases. The CDR3 DNA is TGTGCCAGCAGCCCGGGACAGGGAAAACCCCGGGACACTGAAGCTTTCTTT. Translating it yields CASSPGQGKPRDTEAFF.

The rearrangement joins TRBV9 to TRBJ1-1; D not certain. Between the trimmed V and J ends, which lost 3 bases and 5 bases, there was a span of 11 bases. The CDR3 is 13 amino acids. In germline, CDR1 is SGDLS, CDR2 YYNGEE. CDR3 protein: CASSDGGLTEAFF. CDR3 nucleotide sequence: TGTGCCAGCAGCGATGGAGGGCTAACTGAAGCTTTCTTT.

This chain connects TRBV27 to TRBJ1-5; D is undetermined. CDR3 length equals 17 residues. Germline CDR1 reads MNHEY; CDR2 reads SMNVEV (reference sequence). The V end lost 2 bases, the J end lost 6 bases, and 20 bases lay between the germline ends. CDR3 protein: CASSLKWAWPATQPQHF. CDR3 nucleotides: TGTGCCAGCAGTTTAAAATGGGCCTGGCCAGCTACTCAGCCCCAGCATTTT.

The chain combines TRBV30 with TRBJ2-7; 8 bases match TRBD2. The CDR3 sequence is 13 residues long. The V segment lost 3 bases and the J segment 4 bases; nucleotides outside the gene matches: 5. Germline lookup yields CDR1 GTSNPN and CDR2 SVGIG (reference sequence). CDR3 sequence (DNA): TGTGCCTGGAGGACGGGGGGGACGTACGAGCAGTACTTC. Translation gives CAWRTGGTYEQYF. The complete variable domain, with remaining parts taken from reference TRBV30 and TRBJ2-7, reads SQTIHQWPATLVQPVGSPLSLECTVEGTSNPNLYWYRQAAGRGLQLLFYSVGIGQISSEVPQNLSASRPQDRQFILSSKKLLLSDSGFYLCAWRTGGTYEQYFGPGTRLTVT.